The 29 T cell receptor beta chains reported below all come from one sample, sequenced in a study of cytomegalovirus exposure and HLA in healthy donors. The PCR was carried out with 60 Vbeta primers and 13 Jbeta primers. This table comes from immunoSEQ multiplex PCR, and its TCRdb copy is limited to in-frame clones, with some not included. This sample has 200,000 or so clones, with 60% to 85% found just once. Sequenced: PBMCs. Every receptor here comes from a man aged 40-49 years in good health and CMV-seronegative.

This sequence joins TRBV27 and TRBJ2-3; 12 nucleotides align to TRBD2. J gave up 1 base and V 5 bases, and 22 bases lay outside the gene matches. The CDR3 totals 22 residues. Looked up from germline, CDR1 is MNHEY and CDR2 is SMNVEV (reference sequence). The CDR3, as DNA: TGTGCCAGCAGTCCTTTCCGCTACAGGGACGGACTAGCGGGAAAACGCACAGATACGCAGTATTTT. Its translation: CASSPFRYRDGLAGKRTDTQYF.

The gene calls are TRBV4-1 and TRBJ2-3; 9 bases are shared with TRBD2. From germline, CDR1 is MGHRA and CDR2 YSYEKL. CDR3 size: 14 residues. V shed 8 bases and J 6 bases; nucleotides not matched to a gene: 9. The CDR3 spells CASQGGGAFDTQYF. CDR3 coding DNA: TGCGCCAGCCAAGGCGGGGGGGCCTTTGATACGCAGTATTTT.

V and J are TRBV7-9 and TRBJ1-1; D not resolved. Germline V lookup: CDR1 SEHNR, CDR2 FQNEAQ (reference sequence). This CDR3 has 14 residues. V was cut by 6 bases and J by 1 base, with 12 bases left in between. CDR3 sequence reads: CASSSSTSNTEAFF. The CDR3 DNA reads as TGTGCCAGCAGTTCCTCAACATCGAACACTGAAGCTTTCTTT.

This chain uses TRBV10-2 with TRBJ2-3, with a tentative D call TRBD2 (6 bases). The CDR3 covers 15 residues. The germline gives CDR1 WSHSY, CDR2 SAAADI. V lost 6 bases and J 4 bases, leaving 17 bases between the germline ends. The CDR3 protein is CASSVRLVNADTQYF. Written as DNA, the CDR3 is TGCGCCAGCAGCGTCCGACTAGTCAATGCAGATACGCAGTATTTT.

This clone was seen only once. The gene calls are TRBV9 and TRBJ1-2; no definite D call. Trimming took off 0 bases at V and 8 bases at J, with 11 bases between the two ends. The CDR3 extends over 13 amino acids. Per germline, CDR1 SGDLS and CDR2 YYNGEE. The CDR3 coding sequence is TGTGCCAGCAGCGTAGAAATGATCGGGGGCTACACCTTC. This gives the protein CASSVEMIGGYTF.

This clone was observed a handful of times. The chain links TRBV27 to TRBJ2-1, with a tentative D call TRBD1 (5 bases). The CDR3 spans 17 residues. Germline CDR1 reads MNHEY; CDR2 reads SMNVEV (reference sequence). Trimming stripped 7 bases from V and 2 bases from J, with 21 bases between. In DNA form, the CDR3 reads TGTGCCAGCACCAGGACCCGGCGGCTAGGGGCCTACAATGAGCAGTTCTTC. This codes for CASTRTRRLGAYNEQFF.

Written as DNA, the CDR3 is TGCGCCAGCAGCCAAGGGGACTCCCGCCCGCAGTTCTTC. It specifies CASSQGDSRPQFF. V is TRBV4-3 and J is TRBJ2-1; perhaps TRBD2 as D (6 bases). V gave up 1 base and J gave up 12 bases, with 13 bases separating them. Germline lookup yields CDR1 LGHNA and CDR2 YSLEER. The CDR3 contains 13 residues.

The CDR3 region is CASSSLAGGQSDTQYF. DNA of the CDR3: TGTGCCAGCAGCTCTTTAGCGGGGGGGCAGTCAGATACGCAGTATTTT. The chain couples TRBV7-3 to TRBJ2-3, with 11 bases fitting TRBD2. Germline V CDR1 and CDR2: SGHTA, FQGTGA. With V trimmed by 4 bases and J by 4 bases, 7 bases remained unmatched. CDR3 size: 16 residues.

The genes are TRBV5-1 and TRBJ2-5; 9 bases agree with TRBD1. The CDR3 runs to 14 residues. CDR1 and CDR2 from the germline V gene are SGHRS and YFSETQ. V trimming: 4 bases; J trimming: 4 bases; junction bases outside the gene matches: 5. CDR3 sequence: CASSPGQGRETQYF. CDR3 bases: TGCGCCAGCAGCCCTGGACAGGGGAGAGAGACCCAGTACTTC. Full variable domain (remainder filled in from reference TRBV5-1 and TRBJ2-5): KAGVTQTPRYLIKTRGQQVTLSCSPISGHRSVSWYQQTPGQGLQFLFEYFSETQRNKGNFPGRFSGRQFSNSRSEMNVSTLELGDSALYLCASSPGQGRETQYFGPGTRLLVL.

This clone was picked up one time. V is TRBV18 and J is TRBJ1-5, with 7 bases fitting TRBD1. With V trimmed by 0 bases and J by 6 bases, 5 bases remained unmatched. Germline V gene sequence: CDR1 KGHSH, CDR2 LQKENI. The CDR3 has 15 amino acids. CDR3 DNA: TGTGCCAGCTCACCACCTCCGGACAGGCGTCAGCCCCAGCATTTT. This sequence encodes CASSPPPDRRQPQHF.

The chain couples TRBV4-1 to TRBJ1-1; D ambiguous. Germline V gene sequence: CDR1 MGHRA, CDR2 YSYEKL. This CDR3 contains 14 residues. The V end was cut by 0 bases, the J end by 2 bases, with 7 bases between. This chain's CDR3 is CASSQDAGNTEAFF. In nucleotides, the CDR3 is TGCGCCAGCAGCCAAGACGCAGGCAACACTGAAGCTTTCTTT.

The chain employs TRBV4-1 and TRBJ2-7; TRBD1 agrees at 10 bases. The CDR3 length is 14 residues. V dropped 0 bases and J dropped 4; count of bases not matched to a gene: 0. Germline-derived CDR1 and CDR2 are MGHRA and YSYEKL. The CDR3 DNA reads as TGCGCCAGCAGCCAAGAGGACAGGGGGTACGAGCAGTACTTC. This gives the protein CASSQEDRGYEQYF.

The CDR3 sequence is CASSQDPKTVPPYEQYF. CDR3 sequence (DNA): TGCGCCAGCAGCCAAGACCCTAAGACAGTTCCCCCCTACGAGCAGTACTTC. The chain links TRBV4-3 to TRBJ2-7; possible D gene TRBD1, 5 bases. Germline CDR1 is LGHNA and CDR2 is YSLEER. The CDR3 totals 17 residues. V lost 0 bases to trimming and J lost 2 bases, with 17 bases between them.

This rearrangement joins TRBV5-1 to TRBJ2-1; 7 nucleotides line up with TRBD1. The V segment lost 3 bases and the J segment 3 bases; nucleotides outside the gene matches: 6. The CDR3 contains 15 residues. CDR1 is SGHRS and CDR2 is YFSETQ in the germline V gene. The CDR3 region is CASSSRTGNYNEQFF. The CDR3 nucleotides are TGCGCCAGCAGCTCCCGGACAGGAAACTACAATGAGCAGTTCTTC.

J is TRBJ2-5 and V is TRBV28; D unresolved. V was clipped by 2 bases and J by 7 bases, with 11 bases between them. Germline CDR1 and CDR2: MDHEN and SYDVKM. CDR3 size: 13 residues. This CDR3 is CASSLAPRGTQYF. The CDR3 DNA follows: TGTGCCAGCAGTTTAGCCCCAAGAGGGACCCAGTACTTC.

This clone was seen a few times. The J gene is TRBJ2-2, the V gene TRBV19; 10 positions match TRBD1. The CDR3 runs 15 residues. Trimming took 8 bases from V and 1 from J; bases not matched to a gene: 4. CDR1 is LNHDA and CDR2 is SQIVND in the germline V gene (reference sequence). The CDR3 coding sequence is TGTGCCAGTCGCCGGGACAGGGGGAACACCGGGGAGCTGTTTTTT. Translating gives CASRRDRGNTGELFF.

V and J are TRBV4-2 and TRBJ1-1, with 7 bases identical to TRBD1. The CDR3 loop spans 15 amino acids. The J segment lost 0 bases and the V segment lost 4 bases, leaving 5 bases of the junction unmatched. Germline V CDR1 and CDR2: LGHNA, YNFKEQ. The CDR3 region has the DNA TGTGCCAGCAGCCCCGGGACAGCCATGAACACTGAAGCTTTCTTT. It yields the protein CASSPGTAMNTEAFF.

The chain couples TRBV5-1 to TRBJ1-6, with D tentatively TRBD1 (5 bases). V was cut by 3 bases and J by 8 bases, with 9 bases left in between. Germline V gene sequence: CDR1 SGHRS, CDR2 YFSETQ. This CDR3 has 13 residues. CDR3 protein: CASSWRGDSPLHF. The DNA for the CDR3 is TGCGCCAGCAGCTGGCGGGGGGATTCACCCCTCCACTTT.

The chain joins TRBV27 to TRBJ2-1, with 12 bases fitting TRBD2. The germline V gene has CDR1 MNHEY and CDR2 SMNVEV (reference sequence). This CDR3 comprises 15 residues. Germline trimming cut 6 bases from V and 7 bases from J; bases unmatched to any gene: 7. CDR3 sequence: CASSYGLAGFNEQFF. CDR3 in DNA: TGTGCCAGCAGCTACGGACTAGCGGGATTTAATGAGCAGTTCTTC.

A few counts support this clone. Other DNA sequences within the sample encode an identical CDR3. The chain combines TRBV27 with TRBJ2-2, with 7 nucleotides matching TRBD2. Per the germline V gene, CDR1 is MNHEY and CDR2 is SMNVEV (reference sequence). The CDR3 consists of 15 residues. Germline trimming cut 2 bases from V and 0 bases from J; bases unmatched to any gene: 0. CDR3 region: CASSLLAANTGELFF. For the CDR3, the DNA is TGTGCCAGCAGTTTACTAGCGGCGAACACCGGGGAGCTGTTTTTT.

V is TRBV4-3 and J is TRBJ2-7, with 7 bases that match TRBD1. The V and J ends lost 3 bases and 2 bases, in that order; junction bases with no gene match: 10. There are 16 residues in the CDR3. Germline V CDR1 and CDR2: LGHNA, YSLEER. In nucleotides, the CDR3 is TGCGCCAGCAGCCAGACGAAGACAGGGCAAACCTACGAGCAGTACTTC. This gives the protein CASSQTKTGQTYEQYF.

This rearrangement joins TRBV5-4 to TRBJ2-5; possible D gene TRBD1, 8 bases. V was shortened by 4 bases and J by 5 bases, with 15 bases between the two germline ends. Germline V lookup: CDR1 SGHNT, CDR2 YYREEE (reference sequence). This CDR3 has 14 amino acids. The CDR3 protein is CASSLGQGGETQYF. The CDR3 nucleotides are TGTGCCAGCAGCCTAGGACAGGGAGGGGAGACCCAGTACTTC.

The chain links TRBV18 to TRBJ1-2, with a weak D call TRBD1 (5 bases). Germline assignment: CDR1 KGHSH and CDR2 LQKENI. The CDR3 covers 13 residues. The V end lost 5 bases, the J end lost 3 bases, and 10 bases lay between the germline ends. CDR3 bases: TGTGCCAGCTCATACCCAGGGTACTATGGCTACACCTTC. This gives the protein CASSYPGYYGYTF.

This chain joins TRBV18 and TRBJ1-1, with D unresolved. Deletions cut 3 bases from V and 1 base from J, with 6 bases between. The CDR3 extends over 13 amino acids. Per germline, CDR1 KGHSH and CDR2 LQKENI. The CDR3 protein is CASSPAANTEAFF. DNA of the CDR3: TGTGCCAGCTCACCGGCGGCGAACACTGAAGCTTTCTTT.

The rearrangement joins TRBV9 to TRBJ2-1; TRBD1 might be the D (5 bases). This CDR3 region has 16 residues. The V and J ends lost 3 bases and 1 base respectively, with 14 bases between them. Germline V lookup: CDR1 SGDLS, CDR2 YYNGEE. CDR3 bases: TGTGCCAGCAGCGCCCCACTGGGGCCATCCTACAATGAGCAGTTCTTC. Translating gives CASSAPLGPSYNEQFF.

The genes are TRBV27 and TRBJ2-3; tentatively, D is TRBD2 (7 bases). The length of the CDR3 is 15 residues. Trimming left V 3 bases short and J 2 bases short, with 12 bases between. Germline values: CDR1 MNHEY, CDR2 SMNVEV (reference sequence). DNA for the CDR3: TGTGCCAGCAGTTTCAGGGGAGGGACCACAGATACGCAGTATTTT. Amino acid sequence: CASSFRGGTTDTQYF.

Note on this clone: A read error may account for a junction end that differs from germline. In the same sample, other DNA sequences code for this CDR3. The chain employs TRBV30 and TRBJ1-6; the match to TRBD1 covers 9 bases. Germline CDR1 and CDR2: GTSNPN and SVGIG (reference sequence). The CDR3 runs to 16 residues. Here the CDR3 reads CAWSDRGRSYNSPLHF. Written as DNA, the CDR3 is TGTGCCTGGAGTGACAGGGGGCGCTCCTATAATTCCCCCCTCCACTTT.

There are a few counts of this clone. The V call is TRBV28, the J call TRBJ1-5; tentative D call: TRBD1 (5 bases). Trimming cost V 4 bases and J 11 bases, with 18 bases left between them. In germline, CDR1 is MDHEN, CDR2 SYDVKM. The CDR3 length is 14 residues. The CDR3 reads CASSSSGLLMAQHF. The CDR3 nucleotides read TGTGCCAGCAGTTCCTCAGGGCTGCTAATGGCCCAGCATTTT. Full variable domain (outside the CDR3, taken from reference TRBV28 and TRBJ1-5): DVKVTQSSRYLVKRTGEKVFLECVQDMDHENMFWYRQDPGLGLRLIYFSYDVKMKEKGDIPEGYSVSREKKERFSLILESASTNQTSMYLCASSSSGLLMAQHFGDGTRLSIL.

The chain has TRBV11-3 and TRBJ1-1, with 8 bases lining up with TRBD1. The CDR3 consists of 13 residues. Germline V gene lookup returns CDR1 SGHNT and CDR2 YENEEA. The J segment lost 4 bases and the V segment lost 5 bases, leaving 3 bases of the junction unmatched. This CDR3 is CASSRTGTTEAFF. In nucleotides, the CDR3 is TGTGCCAGCAGCCGGACAGGGACCACTGAAGCTTTCTTT.